This T cell receptor beta chain was recorded in a study of blood T cells in healthy people across ages. Study results and caveats: More naive CD4+ cells and higher diversity were found in long-lived than in aged donors.

A second PCR, run for roughly 6 to 11 cycles, used a sample-barcoded 5' primer plus a J-beta primer mix. TCRdb re-called the 5' RACE reads through MiXCR, storing one row per CDR3 protein. The profile shows 800,000 to 950,000 distinct CDR3 sequences, approximately 49% of them singletons. Between the trimmed V and J ends, which lost 1 base and 7 bases, there was a span of 13 bases. The CDR3 runs to 14 residues. Looked up from germline, CDR1 is SGHAT and CDR2 is FQNNGV. This clonotype was recorded only once. Its specificity is unknown. The chain is built from TRBV11-2 and TRBJ1-2; weak D call: TRBD1 (5 bases). The clonotype originates from a man aged 25 to 40 in good health. Sequenced sample: blood. The CDR3, as DNA: TGTGCCAGCAGCTTAGGAGGGGTGAGGAGTGGCTACACCTTC. It specifies CASSLGGVRSGYTF.